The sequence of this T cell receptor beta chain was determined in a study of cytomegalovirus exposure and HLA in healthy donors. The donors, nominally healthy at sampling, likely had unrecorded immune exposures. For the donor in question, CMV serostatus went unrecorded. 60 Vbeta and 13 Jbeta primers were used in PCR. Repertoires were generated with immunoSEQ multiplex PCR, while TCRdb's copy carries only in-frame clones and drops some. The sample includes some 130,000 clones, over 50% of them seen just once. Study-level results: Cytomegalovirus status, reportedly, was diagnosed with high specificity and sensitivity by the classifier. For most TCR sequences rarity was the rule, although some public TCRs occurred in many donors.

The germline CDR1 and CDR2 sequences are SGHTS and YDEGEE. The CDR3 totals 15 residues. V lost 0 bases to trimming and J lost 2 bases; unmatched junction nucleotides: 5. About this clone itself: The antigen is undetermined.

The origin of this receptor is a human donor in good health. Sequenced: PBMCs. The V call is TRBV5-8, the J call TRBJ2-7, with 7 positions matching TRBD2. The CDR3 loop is CASSLGGGGTYEQYF. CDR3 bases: TGTGCCAGCAGCTTGGGTGGCGGGGGAACCTACGAGCAGTACTTC.